This record covers a single T cell receptor (beta chain). Here immunoSEQ multiplex PCR was the method, and the copy in TCRdb shows in-frame clones only, minus some. The sample has 75,000 to 95,000 clones, more than 85% seen once. Regarding time point: peripheral blood 6 weeks after treatment start. These data are taken from a study of PD-L1 blockade in urothelial cancer. V was trimmed by 4 bases and J by 7 bases, leaving 13 bases between them. The CDR3 totals 14 residues. Germline lookup yields CDR1 SNHLY and CDR2 FYNNEI. This specimen was PBMCs, taken around atezolizumab (anti-PD-L1) treatment. The V gene is TRBV2, the J gene TRBJ1-4; the D gene is possibly TRBD1 (5 bases). This clonotype originated in a woman older than 75 with urothelial cancer. CDR3 sequence (DNA): TGTGCCAGCAGTGTCCGACAGTTAGGTGAAAAACTGTTTTTT. This translates into CASSVRQLGEKLFF.